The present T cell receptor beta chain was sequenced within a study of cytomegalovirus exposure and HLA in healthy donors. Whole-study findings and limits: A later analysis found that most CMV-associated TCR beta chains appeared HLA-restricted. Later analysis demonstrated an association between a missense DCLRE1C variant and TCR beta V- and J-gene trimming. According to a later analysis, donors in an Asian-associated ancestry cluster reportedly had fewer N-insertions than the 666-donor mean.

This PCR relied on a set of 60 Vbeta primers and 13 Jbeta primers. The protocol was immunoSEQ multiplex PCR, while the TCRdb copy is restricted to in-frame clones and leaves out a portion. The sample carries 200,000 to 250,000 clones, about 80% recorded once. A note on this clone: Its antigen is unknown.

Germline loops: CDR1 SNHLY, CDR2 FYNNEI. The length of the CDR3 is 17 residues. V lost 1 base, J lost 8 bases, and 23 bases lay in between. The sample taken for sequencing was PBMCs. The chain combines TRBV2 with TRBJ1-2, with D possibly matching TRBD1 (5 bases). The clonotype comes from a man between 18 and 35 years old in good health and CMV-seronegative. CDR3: CASSEDDTRLGEGGYTF. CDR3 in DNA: TGTGCCAGCAGTGAAGACGACACCAGGTTGGGGGAGGGCGGCTACACCTTC.